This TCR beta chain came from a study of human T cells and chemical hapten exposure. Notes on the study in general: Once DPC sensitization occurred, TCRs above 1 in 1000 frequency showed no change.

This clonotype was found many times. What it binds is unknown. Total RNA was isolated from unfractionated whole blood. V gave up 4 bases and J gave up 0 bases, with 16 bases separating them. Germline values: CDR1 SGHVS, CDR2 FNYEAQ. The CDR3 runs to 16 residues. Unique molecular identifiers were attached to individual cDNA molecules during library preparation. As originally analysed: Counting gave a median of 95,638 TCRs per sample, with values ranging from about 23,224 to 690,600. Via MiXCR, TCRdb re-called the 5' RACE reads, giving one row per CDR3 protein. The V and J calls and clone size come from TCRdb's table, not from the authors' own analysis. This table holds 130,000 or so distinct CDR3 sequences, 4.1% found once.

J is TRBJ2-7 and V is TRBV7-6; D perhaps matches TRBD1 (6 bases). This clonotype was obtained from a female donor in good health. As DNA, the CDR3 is TGTGCCAGCAGCTCAATCAGGGGATACTACTCCTACGAGCAGTACTTC. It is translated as CASSSIRGYYSYEQYF. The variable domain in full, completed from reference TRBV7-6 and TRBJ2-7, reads GAGVSQSPRYKVTKRGQDVALRCDPISGHVSLYWYRQALGQGPEFLTYFNYEAQQDKSGLPNDRFSAERPEGSISTLTIQRTEQRDSAMYRCASSSIRGYYSYEQYFGPGTRLTVT.